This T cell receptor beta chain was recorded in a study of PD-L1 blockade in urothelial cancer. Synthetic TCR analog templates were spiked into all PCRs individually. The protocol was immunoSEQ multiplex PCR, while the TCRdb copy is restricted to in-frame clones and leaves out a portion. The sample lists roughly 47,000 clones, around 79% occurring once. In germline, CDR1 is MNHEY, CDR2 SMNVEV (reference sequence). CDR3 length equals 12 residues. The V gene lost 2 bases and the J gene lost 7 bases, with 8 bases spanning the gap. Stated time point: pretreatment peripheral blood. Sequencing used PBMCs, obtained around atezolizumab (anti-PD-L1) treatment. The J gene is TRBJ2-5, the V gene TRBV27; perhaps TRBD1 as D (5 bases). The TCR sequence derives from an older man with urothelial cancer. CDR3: CASSLDQGTQYF. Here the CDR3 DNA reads TGTGCCAGCAGTTTAGACCAGGGGACCCAGTACTTC.